This entry describes one T cell receptor beta chain. Its binding antigen is unknown. Base-call qualities are not available, and no considerably larger clone is one nucleotide away. Measured from the cysteine to the phenylalanine, the CDR3 is 15 residues long. The retained sequence is limited to the CDR3, 45 bases, with the frame set at the first base. CDR1 and CDR2 were assigned from the germline V gene as MNHEY and SVGEGT. The germline ends are 14 bases apart after V is trimmed by 5 bases and J by 2 bases. This sample stems from a study of blood T cell repertoires in COVID-19 (dated by TCRdb to 2019 to 2021). Regarding the study in general: Collaborator samples came from the United States, Italy and Spain and covered acute and convalescent phases of COVID-19. The repertoires were made available in a free public database intended to serve as a resource for research on the immune response to SARS-CoV-2. Nearly every sample came with metadata listing a de-identified subject ID, COVID-19 status, age in years and sex. Where available, HLA class I and class II types were taken from metadata supplied by the sample provider and were not determined by assay-based typing. The material from the prospective study consisted of cDNA or gDNA derived from T cells, B-cell-depleted T cells, or PBMCs. The samples were drawn from two sources: the first 160 participants of the ongoing ImmuneRACE study, and approximately 1,300 subjects contributed by 6 global collaborators. Deeply sampled blood TCRbeta repertoires from subjects exposed to, actively infected with, or recovered from COVID-19 were included in the dataset. Study-wide conclusions, independent of this receptor: The quantity of clinical and demographic metadata differed by source and by participant and was supplied without curation.

Whole blood was collected in K2EDTA tubes by collaborating institutions according to the institutions' own protocols. For TCRbeta analysis, collaborators shipped samples as frozen whole blood, isolated PBMCs, or DNA extracted from either of those sample types. TCRbeta CDR3 regions were amplified from genomic DNA using the immunoSEQ Assay, a bias-controlled multiplex PCR. Concerning the study's data processing: Nucleated cell counts per sample were estimated from amplification of reference gene primers within the assay. To quantify the absolute abundance of each unique TCRbeta CDR3 rearrangement, sequence reads were collapsed and filtered. For each sample, productive Simpson clonality was calculated as the square root of Simpson's diversity index across productive rearrangements. TCRdb mirrors the immuneACCESS table, restricted to in-frame sequences. Some clones are absent from its copies; in checked studies, under half trace to an unresolved V gene, and the reason for the others is unknown. The V and J calls and clone size are taken from that table; D and trimming were inferred from the DNA. In this sample the table shows more than 250,000 clones, around 86% of which occur a single time. The leading ten clones occupy 1% of the sample.

The specimen sequenced was peripheral blood. The chain is assembled from TRBV6-2 or TRBV6-3 and TRBJ2-3; TRBD1 is perhaps the D gene, given 5 matching bases. This TCR was sampled from a man aged 45-65 years with active or convalescent COVID-19. For the CDR3, the sequence is CASSVQGISTDTQYF. The DNA reads TGTGCCAGCAGTGTCCAGGGAATCTCCACAGATACGCAGTATTTT.